This TCR beta chain was obtained from a study of control samples from healthy donors and cancer patients (dated by TCRdb to about 2020). The CDR3, cysteine through phenylalanine, is 13 amino acids long. Of the read, only the CDR3 DNA is kept; its 39 bases are in frame from base 1. The germline V gene yields SGHNT for CDR1 and YENEEA for CDR2. V drops 3 bases and J drops 4 bases, leaving 7 bases in between. This clone was observed a single time. Its antigen has not been determined. Per-base qualities were not stored, and no clone one base away is much larger. Library creation used the immunoSEQ multiplex PCR assay. TCRdb's version of the immuneACCESS table is confined to in-frame rearrangements and falls short of the full clone set. An unresolved V gene accounts for under half of the shortfall where checked; the remainder is of unknown origin. The sample table lists 150,000 or so clones, under 95% of them with a count of one. Roughly 6.2% of the sample lies in the top ten.

The rearranged segments are TRBV11-3 and TRBJ2-1, with the D gene too uncertain to name. The source is a man younger than 35 in good health. Material for sequencing was blood. The DNA sequence is given as TGTGCCAGCAGCTTTGGGCAATACAATGAGCAGTTCTTC. Its product reads: CASSFGQYNEQFF. With the portions outside the CDR3 filled from the reference TRBV11-3 and TRBJ2-1 genes, the complete variable region becomes EAGVVQSPRYKIIEKKQPVAFWCNPISGHNTLYWYLQNLGQGPELLIRYENEEAVDDSQLPKDRFSAERLKGVDSTLKIQPAELGDSAVYLCASSFGQYNEQFFGPGTRLTVL.